These T cell receptor beta chains were read from a single sample in a study of OX40 agonist ivuxolimab in advanced cancers. The assay was immunoSEQ multiplex PCR, and TCRdb's table has in-frame clones only and misses some. The sample lists roughly 52,000 clones; roughly 81% were seen once. Here the sequenced sample was CD4+ or CD8+ T cells sorted from blood, taken in a trial of the OX40 agonist ivuxolimab. The receptors derive from an adult with an advanced solid tumor such as melanoma, head and neck, liver or kidney cancer. The CDR3 runs from the conserved cysteine through the conserved F or W. The order of the fields is J gene, V gene, CDR3 protein.

J gene: TRBJ1-4; V gene: TRBV2; CDR3 protein: CASSEALPGGNEKLFF
J gene: TRBJ1-1; V gene: TRBV29-1; CDR3 protein: CSGGAEAFF
J gene: TRBJ1-6; V gene: TRBV7-8; CDR3 protein: CASSLRTISALPSSYNSPLHF
J gene: TRBJ2-3; V gene: TRBV19; CDR3 protein: CASSAGTGTGDTQYF
J gene: TRBJ1-4; V gene: TRBV19; CDR3 protein: CASNQHRGMNNEKLFF
J gene: TRBJ2-3; V gene: TRBV7-9; CDR3 protein: CASSLMGTDTQYF
J gene: TRBJ1-2; V gene: TRBV18; CDR3 protein: CASSPQQTDYGYTF
J gene: TRBJ2-1; V gene: TRBV5-4; CDR3 protein: CASKLGTSGPPYNEQFF
J gene: TRBJ2-7; V gene: TRBV6-5; CDR3 protein: CATSLGAFGSYEQYF
J gene: TRBJ1-2; V gene: TRBV5-1; CDR3 protein: CASSDGSGYGYTF